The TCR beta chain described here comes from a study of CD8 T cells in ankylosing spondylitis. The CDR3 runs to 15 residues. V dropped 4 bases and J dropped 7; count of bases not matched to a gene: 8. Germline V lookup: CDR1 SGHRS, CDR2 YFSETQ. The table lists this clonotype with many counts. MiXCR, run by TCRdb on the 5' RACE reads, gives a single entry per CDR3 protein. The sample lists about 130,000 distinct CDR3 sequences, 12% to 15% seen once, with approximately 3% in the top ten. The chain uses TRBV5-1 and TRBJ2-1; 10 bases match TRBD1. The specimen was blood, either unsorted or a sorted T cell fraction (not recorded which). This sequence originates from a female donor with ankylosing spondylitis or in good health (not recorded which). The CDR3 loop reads CASSSTGTGANEQFF. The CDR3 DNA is TGCGCCAGCAGCAGTACCGGGACAGGGGCTAATGAGCAGTTCTTC.